What follows are 14 T cell receptor beta chains derived from one specimen sequenced in a study of response to subunit inactivated influenza vaccine. In TCRdb, the RT-PCR reads were re-called with MiXCR into one record per CDR3 protein. The sample gives under 950,000 distinct CDR3 sequences, over 20% of which show up once; 10% to 13% is in the top ten. The sample consisted of PBMCs from blood, taken 5 days after vaccination. Receptors were obtained from a man aged 45-65 years who received an inactivated influenza vaccine.

The V gene is TRBV15, the J gene TRBJ2-3, with TRBD2 as a possible D gene (5 bases). Trimming removed 7 bases at V and 2 bases at J, with 19 bases between. The CDR3 is 16 amino acids. Germline lookup yields CDR1 LNHNV and CDR2 YYDKDF (reference sequence). The CDR3 is CATKTERLRDTDTQYF. As DNA, the CDR3 is TGTGCCACCAAAACGGAGAGGTTGAGGGACACAGATACGCAGTATTTT.

The table lists this clonotype with many counts. The genes are TRBV6-5 and TRBJ1-6; D gene ambiguous. V was cut by 4 bases and J by 14 bases, with 12 bases left in between. The CDR3 has 12 amino acids. Germline CDR1 and CDR2: MNHEY and SVGAGI. The CDR3 DNA is TGTGCCAGCAGTTCCGGACTGTTCACCCTCCACTTT. It codes for CASSSGLFTLHF.

The chain joins TRBV29-1 to TRBJ2-2, with D perhaps matching TRBD1 (6 bases). The germline gives CDR1 SQVTM, CDR2 ANQGSEA. This CDR3 has 14 residues. V was cut by 4 bases and J by 3 bases, with 12 bases left in between. The CDR3 region is CSVAADRYTGELFF. In DNA form, the CDR3 reads TGCAGCGTTGCGGCCGACAGGTACACCGGGGAGCTGTTTTTT.

The chain combines TRBV25-1 with TRBJ2-2, with 7 bases matching TRBD2. Germline CDR1 MGHDK, CDR2 SYGVNS. V gave up 4 bases and J gave up 6 bases; unmatched junction bases: 2. The CDR3 has 13 amino acids. CDR3 nucleotide sequence: TGTGCCAGCAGTGGGGGAGGGCCCGGGGAGCTGTTTTTT. This gives the protein CASSGGGPGELFF.

The genes are TRBV29-1 and TRBJ2-7, with D perhaps being TRBD1 or TRBD2 (5 bases each). Between the trimmed V and J ends, which lost 4 bases and 6 bases, there was a span of 13 bases. CDR1 SQVTM and CDR2 ANQGSEA come from the germline V gene. CDR3 length: 12 amino acids. The CDR3 sequence is CSVGVWGREQYF. DNA of the CDR3: TGCAGCGTTGGGGTTTGGGGACGCGAGCAGTACTTC.

The J gene is TRBJ2-5, the V gene TRBV24-1, with 8 bases lining up with TRBD1. Germline assignment: CDR1 KGHDR and CDR2 SFDVKD. Trimming at V came to 12 bases and at J to 2 bases, leaving 13 bases not matched to a gene. CDR3 length equals 15 residues. The CDR3: CAPYRAGGRQETQYF. The DNA of the CDR3 is TGTGCCCCGTACCGGGCAGGGGGCCGGCAAGAGACCCAGTACTTC.

The V gene is TRBV4-3, the J gene TRBJ1-2; D gene unclear. V shed 7 bases and J shed 4 bases, with 19 bases lying between them. CDR3 length: 15 residues. Germline CDR1 and CDR2: LGHNA and YSLEER. The CDR3 here is CASNAATGRLYGYTF. CDR3 DNA: TGCGCCAGCAACGCGGCGACTGGGAGGCTCTATGGCTACACCTTC.

V is TRBV7-2 and J is TRBJ1-1; D ambiguous. Trimming left V 1 base short and J 4 bases short, with 7 bases between. Germline loops: CDR1 SGHTA, CDR2 FQGNSA. This CDR3 spans 13 amino acids. CDR3 sequence: CASSLVRLTEAFF. CDR3 in DNA: TGTGCCAGCAGCTTAGTGAGGCTCACTGAAGCTTTCTTT.

This sequence joins TRBV2 and TRBJ2-3; D gene ambiguous. The CDR3 is made up of 14 amino acids. Germline assignment: CDR1 SNHLY and CDR2 FYNNEI. Trimming pared 4 bases from V and 0 bases from J, leaving 8 bases between. The CDR3 nucleotides read TGTGCCAGCAGTGGGGTGGCTAGCACAGATACGCAGTATTTT. It specifies CASSGVASTDTQYF.

There are a few counts of this clonotype. This chain links TRBV15 with TRBJ1-1; D is uncertain. Between the trimmed V and J ends, which lost 0 bases and 0 bases, there was a span of 8 bases. Germline values: CDR1 LNHNV, CDR2 YYDKDF (reference sequence). The CDR3 loop spans 15 amino acids. CDR3 loop: CATSRDYEMNTEAFF. DNA of the CDR3: TGTGCCACCAGCAGAGATTATGAGATGAACACTGAAGCTTTCTTT.

This chain joins TRBV6-1 and TRBJ1-6; D call uncertain. The CDR3 is 16 amino acids. Germline CDR1 is MNHNS and CDR2 is SASEGT. Trimming removed 6 bases from V and 0 bases from J, with 12 bases in between. The CDR3 loop reads CASRRGKSSYNSPLHF. CDR3 sequence (DNA): TGTGCCAGCAGGCGAGGGAAGAGCTCCTATAATTCACCCCTCCACTTT.

This clonotype is a singleton in its sample. The chain carries TRBV12-3 or TRBV12-4 and TRBJ2-1; tentative D call: TRBD1 (5 bases). V was pared by 3 bases and J by 3 bases, with 12 bases between. The CDR3 runs to 15 residues. The CDR3 region is CASSLAPQGYNEQFF. The DNA of the CDR3 is TGTGCCAGCAGTTTGGCACCCCAGGGCTACAATGAGCAGTTCTTC.

This rearrangement joins TRBV14 to TRBJ2-6; D is unresolved. The V gene's germline CDR1 is SGHDN and CDR2 FVKESK. V was cut by 0 bases and J by 0 bases, with 9 bases left in between. This CDR3 contains 17 residues. DNA of the CDR3: TGTGCCAGCAGCCAAGAGTTGGGCACCTCTGGGGCCAACGTCCTGACTTTC. Translated: CASSQELGTSGANVLTF.

The DNA for the CDR3 is TGCGCCAGCAGCCCGGGCCCTAACAATCAGCCCCAGCATTTT. It translates to CASSPGPNNQPQHF. The chain combines TRBV5-1 with TRBJ1-5; no firm D call. In germline, CDR1 is SGHRS, CDR2 YFSETQ. The V gene lost 4 bases and the J gene lost 3 bases, with 11 bases spanning the gap. The CDR3 runs to 14 residues.